This TCR beta chain was identified during a study of blood T cell repertoires in COVID-19. TCRdb keeps only in-frame clones here, not all; method: immunoSEQ multiplex PCR. The table includes about 210,000 clones, about nine tenths detected once. This CDR3 has 15 residues. The ends were cut back, 0 bases at V and 0 bases at J, with 7 bases in the middle. Per the germline V gene, CDR1 is SEHNR and CDR2 is FQNEAQ (reference sequence). The TCR comes from a man aged 25 to 40 in a cohort exposed to, infected with or recovered from COVID-19 (not recorded which). The sequencing input was PBMCs or T cells enriched from blood (not recorded which). J is TRBJ2-3 and V is TRBV7-9; no clear D. CDR3 amino acids: CASSLARSSTDTQYF. Here the CDR3 DNA reads TGTGCCAGCAGCTTAGCGCGTAGCAGCACAGATACGCAGTATTTT. The complete variable domain, with remaining parts taken from reference TRBV7-9 and TRBJ2-3, reads DTGVSQNPRHKITKRGQNVTFRCDPISEHNRLYWYRQTLGQGPEFLTYFQNEAQLEKSRLLSDRFSAERPKGSFSTLEIQRTEQGDSAMYLCASSLARSSTDTQYFGPGTRLTVL.